The rows below give T cell receptor beta chains drawn from one sample of a study of blood T cell repertoires in COVID-19. TCRdb keeps only in-frame clones here, not all; method: immunoSEQ multiplex PCR. The table has 120,000 to 150,000 clones, almost 85% seen once. Sequenced material: peripheral blood. The receptors originated from a human donor with acute or convalescent COVID-19. The donor label of this sample is uncertain. The CDR3 runs from the conserved cysteine through the conserved F or W. A D gene is named only where the DNA matches it firmly. A clone size is listed for some rows: how often the clone was seen (once, few, many), or a class if it is expanded.

>NA|NA|TRBV14|15|TRBJ1-1
TGTGCCAGCAGCCTGGAGCGGGCTGTGAACACTGAAGCTTTCTTT
CASSLERAVNTEAFF
>NA|few|TRBV19|14|TRBJ2-7
TGTGCCAGTAGTGTCAGTATCGGGACCTACGAGCAGTACTTC
CASSVSIGTYEQYF
>NA|NA|TRBV19|15|TRBJ1-5
TGTGCCAGTATAACCAGCGGAGGGAGCAATCAGCCCCAGCATTTT
CASITSGGSNQPQHF
>NA|once|TRBV30|13|TRBJ1-5
TGTGCCTGGAGTGTAGGAGGGCGGCAGCCCCAGCATTTT
CAWSVGGRQPQHF
>TRBD1|NA|TRBV2|18|TRBJ1-5
TGTGCCAGCAGGCCTCCCCTTGGAGAGGGGGCTAAAGGACAGCCCCAGCATTTT
CASRPPLGEGAKGQPQHF
>TRBD1|once|TRBV19|14|TRBJ2-5
TGTGCCAGTAGTCAGCCGACAGGGTCAGAGACCCAGTACTTC
CASSQPTGSETQYF
>NA|few|TRBV19|13|TRBJ1-5
TGTGCCAGTAGTATAGCCTTCAATCAGCCCCAGCATTTT
CASSIAFNQPQHF
>NA|few|TRBV6-6|16|TRBJ1-1
TGTGCCAGCAGGAACCCAGGGGTATCGATGAACACTGAAGCTTTCTTT
CASRNPGVSMNTEAFF
>NA|NA|TRBV6-7|22|TRBJ2-7
TGTGCCAGCAGTTACTCGAAGGGTGTGTTCAGGGGGGTCGGAGGAGTGTCCTACGAGCAGTACTTC
CASSYSKGVFRGVGGVSYEQYF
>NA|NA|TRBV2|13|TRBJ2-2
TGTGCCAGCAGCCAGGAGGCGACCGGGGAGCTGTTTTTT
CASSQEATGELFF
>NA|few|TRBV7-2|15|TRBJ1-4
TGTGCCAGCAGCCAAGAGGTCAGGGATAATGAAAAACTGTTTTTT
CASSQEVRDNEKLFF
>NA|NA|TRBV6-5|15|TRBJ1-6
TGTGCCAGCAGTCCCCTGGGGCTGACGGGCTCACCCCTCCACTTT
CASSPLGLTGSPLHF
>TRBD2|NA|TRBV4-1|20|TRBJ2-1
TGCGCCAGCAGCCCCCTAGCGGGGGGGCGTAGTTATAGGACTGCCAATGAGCAGTTCTTC
CASSPLAGGRSYRTANEQFF
>TRBD2|NA|TRBV7-8|15|TRBJ2-1
TGTGCCAGCACGAGGGAGGGGAGCTCCTACAATGAGCAGTTCTTC
CASTREGSSYNEQFF
>NA|NA|TRBV2|13|TRBJ2-3
TGTGCCAGCAGTGGAATGACAGGAGATACGCAGTATTTT
CASSGMTGDTQYF
>NA|NA|TRBV6-5|13|TRBJ2-6
TGTGCCAGCATCAGCTCTGGGGCCAACGTCCTGACTTTC
CASISSGANVLTF
>NA|NA|TRBV5-1|13|TRBJ1-1
TGCGCCAGCAGCTTGGTCACCGGGACTGAAGCTTTCTTT
CASSLVTGTEAFF
>TRBD1|NA|TRBV12-3/TRBV12-4|13|TRBJ1-2
TGTGCCAGCAGCCCCCAGGGGGCGAATGGCTACACCTTC
CASSPQGANGYTF
>TRBD1|NA|TRBV19|14|TRBJ1-1
TGTGCCAGTAGCCGACAGGGTCTGAACACTGAAGCTTTCTTT
CASSRQGLNTEAFF
>NA|NA|TRBV5-1|19|TRBJ1-6
TGCGCCAGCAGCCTACGATCTACAGGGAGAGGGTCCTATAATTCACCCCTCCACTTT
CASSLRSTGRGSYNSPLHF
>NA|NA|TRBV19|15|TRBJ2-1
TGTGCCAGTAGTATAGATCGGGGTCCCCACAATGAGCAGTTCTTC
CASSIDRGPHNEQFF
>NA|NA|TRBV20-1|13|TRBJ1-2
TGCAGTGCTAGTCAACAGGGAAGAAATGGCTACACCTTC
CSASQQGRNGYTF
>TRBD1|NA|TRBV7-6|16|TRBJ2-2
TGTGCCAGCAGCCCGACAGGGGGCGGATTCACCGGGGAGCTGTTTTTT
CASSPTGGGFTGELFF
>TRBD1|NA|TRBV24-1|15|TRBJ2-3
TGTGCCACCCGTCCGGGACAGGAGGGCACAGATACGCAGTATTTT
CATRPGQEGTDTQYF
>NA|NA|TRBV20-1|10|TRBJ1-1
TGCAGTGCTTTCGGCACTGAAGCTTTCTTT
CSAFGTEAFF
>TRBD1|NA|TRBV7-3|13|TRBJ1-2
TGTGCCAGCAGCTCCCGACAGGGTGGTGGCTACACCTTC
CASSSRQGGGYTF
>NA|NA|TRBV5-1|15|TRBJ1-5
TGCGCCAGCAGCTTGGGACAGGATGGCAATCAGCCCCAGCATTTT
CASSLGQDGNQPQHF
>NA|NA|TRBV28|11|TRBJ2-5
TGTGCCAGCAGTCCAGGGAAGACCCAGTACTTC
CASSPGKTQYF
>TRBD2|NA|TRBV10-3|16|TRBJ2-3
TGTGCCATCAGTGAATGGCGGGGGGGAGGCACAGATACGCAGTATTTT
CAISEWRGGGTDTQYF
>NA|NA|TRBV7-2|16|TRBJ1-1
TGTGCCAGCAGCTTAGGGTTGGGGGCAGGTCACACTGAAGCTTTCTTT
CASSLGLGAGHTEAFF
>TRBD1|few|TRBV6-5|13|TRBJ2-7
TGTGCCAGCAGCCCACAGGGGGCTTTAGGCGAGTACTTC
CASSPQGALGEYF
>TRBD2|NA|TRBV29-1|14|TRBJ2-1
TGCAGCGTTGATCGAGCGGGGAGAGACAATGAGCAGTTCTTC
CSVDRAGRDNEQFF
>TRBD1|NA|TRBV18|14|TRBJ1-1
TGTGCCAGCTCACCAACAGGGGTGAACACTGAAGCTTTCTTT
CASSPTGVNTEAFF
>TRBD1|NA|TRBV19|15|TRBJ1-2
TGTGCCAGTCTTGCCGCGGGACAGACCCCCTATGGCTACACCTTC
CASLAAGQTPYGYTF
>NA|NA|TRBV6-5|14|TRBJ2-7
TGTGCCAGCAGTAACGGGTGGAGCTCCTACGAGCAGTACTTC
CASSNGWSSYEQYF
>NA|NA|TRBV5-5|12|TRBJ2-1
TGTGCCAGCAGCTTGGCCGACAATGAGCAGTTCTTC
CASSLADNEQFF
>TRBD1|NA|TRBV18|16|TRBJ1-4
TGTGCCAGCTCACCTCCCCTGGGACAGGGTAATGAAAAACTGTTTTTT
CASSPPLGQGNEKLFF
>NA|few|TRBV19|13|TRBJ1-1
TGTGCCAGTAGTAACACCGCGAACACTGAAGCTTTCTTT
CASSNTANTEAFF
>NA|NA|TRBV2|12|TRBJ1-5
TGTGCCGGAAGGGGTGTCGGGCAGCCCCAGCATTTT
CAGRGVGQPQHF
>TRBD2|once|TRBV19|16|TRBJ2-5
TGTGCCAGTAGTCTCCGGGGTAGCGGGGCCCTGGAAACCCAGTACTTC
CASSLRGSGALETQYF
>NA|NA|TRBV2|15|TRBJ1-1
TGTGCCAGCAGTGAGCAGGGCAGAATGAACACTGAAGCTTTCTTT
CASSEQGRMNTEAFF